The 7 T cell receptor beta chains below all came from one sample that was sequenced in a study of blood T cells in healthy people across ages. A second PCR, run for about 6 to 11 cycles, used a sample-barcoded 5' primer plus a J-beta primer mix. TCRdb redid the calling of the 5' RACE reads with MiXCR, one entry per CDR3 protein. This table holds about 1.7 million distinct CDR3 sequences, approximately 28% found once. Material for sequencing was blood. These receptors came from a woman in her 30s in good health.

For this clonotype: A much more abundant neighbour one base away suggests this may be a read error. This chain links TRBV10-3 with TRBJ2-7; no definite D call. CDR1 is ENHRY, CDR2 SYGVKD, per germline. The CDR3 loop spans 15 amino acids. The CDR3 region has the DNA TGTGCCATCGGTGAGCCGGAACGGGTCTCCTACGAGCAGTACTTC. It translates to CAIGEPERVSYEQYF.

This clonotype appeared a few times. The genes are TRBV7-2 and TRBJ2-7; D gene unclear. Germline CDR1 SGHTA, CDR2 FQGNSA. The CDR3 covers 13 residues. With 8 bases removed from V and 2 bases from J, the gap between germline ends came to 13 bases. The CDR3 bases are TGTGCCAGCGGCCCTTTTATCCCCTACGAGCAGTACTTC. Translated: CASGPFIPYEQYF.

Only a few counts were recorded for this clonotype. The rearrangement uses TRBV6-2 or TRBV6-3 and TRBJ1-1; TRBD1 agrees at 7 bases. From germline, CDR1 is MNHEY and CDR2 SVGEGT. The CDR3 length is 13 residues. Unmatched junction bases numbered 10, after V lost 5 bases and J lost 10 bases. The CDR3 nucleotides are TGTGCCAGCAGTACATCGACAGGGTCAAGAGCTTTCTTT. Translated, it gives CASSTSTGSRAFF.

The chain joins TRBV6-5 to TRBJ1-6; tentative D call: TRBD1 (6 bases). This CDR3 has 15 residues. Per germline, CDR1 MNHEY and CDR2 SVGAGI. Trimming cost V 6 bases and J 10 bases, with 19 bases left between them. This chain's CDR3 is CASREGGYGRSPLHF. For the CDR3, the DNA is TGTGCCAGCAGGGAAGGGGGGTACGGTCGGTCACCCCTCCACTTT.

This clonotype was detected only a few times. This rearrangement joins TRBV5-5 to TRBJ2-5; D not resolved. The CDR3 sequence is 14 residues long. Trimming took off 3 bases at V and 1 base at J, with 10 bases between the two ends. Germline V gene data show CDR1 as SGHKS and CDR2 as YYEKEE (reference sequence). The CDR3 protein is CASSWERIQETQYF. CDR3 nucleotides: TGTGCCAGCAGCTGGGAAAGGATCCAAGAGACCCAGTACTTC.

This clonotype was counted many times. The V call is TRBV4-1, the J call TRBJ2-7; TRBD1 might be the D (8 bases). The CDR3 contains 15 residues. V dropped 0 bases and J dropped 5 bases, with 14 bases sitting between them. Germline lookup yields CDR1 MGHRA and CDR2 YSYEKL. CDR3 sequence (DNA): TGCGCCAGCAGCCAAGATCCAACAGGGGGGGACGAGCAGTACTTC. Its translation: CASSQDPTGGDEQYF.

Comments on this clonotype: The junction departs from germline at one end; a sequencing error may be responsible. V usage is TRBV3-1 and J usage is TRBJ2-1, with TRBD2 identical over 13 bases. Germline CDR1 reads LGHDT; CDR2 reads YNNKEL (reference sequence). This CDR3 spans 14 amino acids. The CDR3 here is CANSLLAGGNEQFF. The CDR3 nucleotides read TGTGCCAACAGCCTACTAGCGGGAGGGAATGAGCAGTTCTTC.